This T cell receptor beta chain was sequenced in a study of metastatic and nonmetastatic thyroid tumors. Study background: The study looked at repertoires side by side in blood and in tumor or nodule tissue from malignant and benign thyroid patients.

This clone was seen repeatedly, ten times or more. Trimming shortened V by 4 bases and J by 3 bases, and 15 bases separated the two germline ends. This CDR3 is built from 14 residues. CDR1 is SQVTM and CDR2 is ANQGSEA in the germline V gene. The entire patient cohort was treatment-naive prior to thyroid surgery. TCRdb recomputed clones from the PCR reads via MiXCR. The sample has about 92,000 clones, just under 15% seen once. The TCR originated in a female donor with papillary thyroid cancer or a benign thyroid nodule (not recorded which). Some clones in this sample may be carry-over from other donors' samples. Specimen: blood. The rearrangement uses TRBV29-1 and TRBJ1-1, with D unclear. CDR3 sequence reads: CSVGNLGRDTEAFF. CDR3 sequence (DNA): TGCAGCGTTGGAAACCTGGGGAGGGACACTGAAGCTTTCTTT. Complete variable domain (other parts from reference TRBV29-1 and TRBJ1-1): SAVISQKPSRDICQRGTSLTIQCQVDSQVTMMFWYRQQPGQSLTLIATANQGSEATYESGFVIDKFPISRPNLTFSTLTVSNMSPEDSSIYLCSVGNLGRDTEAFFGQGTRLTVV.